The next 22 T cell receptor beta chains were all read from a single sample in a study of identical twins. Via MiXCR, TCRdb re-called the 5' RACE reads, giving one row per CDR3 protein. The table includes roughly 1,500,000 distinct CDR3 sequences, under 35% detected once. The source material was cord blood. These receptor sequences come from a newborn girl in good health.

This clonotype was recorded a few times. The chain uses TRBV20-1 and TRBJ1-5; D gene uncertain. Trimming pared 7 bases from V and 3 bases from J, leaving 19 bases between. Looked up from germline, CDR1 is DFQATT and CDR2 is SNEGSKA (reference sequence). The CDR3 contains 15 residues. CDR3 amino acids: CSGRAGLYPNQPQHF. CDR3 coding DNA: TGCAGTGGAAGGGCAGGACTTTACCCCAATCAGCCCCAGCATTTT.

The genes are TRBV23-1 and TRBJ2-1; TRBD1 matches 8 bases. TRBV23-1 is assigned to the ORF class and has an uncertain function. V trimming: 2 bases; J trimming: 8 bases; junction bases outside the gene matches: 2. The CDR3 is 13 residues long. CDR3 in DNA: TGCGCCAGCAGTCAACCAGGGGGCTATGAGCAGTTCTTC. Encoded protein: CASSQPGGYEQFF.

The rearrangement uses TRBV6-5 and TRBJ2-1; 9 nucleotides agree with TRBD2. The end of the DNA fits TRBJ2-7 better, so the J call may be wrong. The CDR3 extends over 15 amino acids. CDR1 and CDR2 (germline): MNHEY, SVGAGI. CDR3 nucleotide sequence: TGTGCCAGCGGCCTAGCGGGAAGGGCCTACAATGAGCAGTACTTC. It yields the protein CASGLAGRAYNEQYF.

This rearrangement joins TRBV20-1 to TRBJ2-2, with TRBD2 matching over 11 bases. Germline CDR1 reads DFQATT; CDR2 reads SNEGSKA (reference sequence). The CDR3 extends over 15 amino acids. J was trimmed by 5 bases and V by 1 base; bases with no gene match: 3. CDR3 DNA sequence: TGCAGTGCTAGAGGCCGGACTAGCGGGACCGGGGAGCTGTTTTTT. Its translation is CSARGRTSGTGELFF.

The chain combines TRBV3-1 with TRBJ1-6, with unresolved D. Germline values: CDR1 LGHDT, CDR2 YNNKEL (reference sequence). The CDR3 is made up of 13 amino acids. With 0 bases removed from V and 10 bases from J, the gap between germline ends came to 7 bases. In DNA form, the CDR3 reads TGTGCCAGCAGCCAAGATACGGAGTCACCCCTCCACTTT. Translation: CASSQDTESPLHF.

This chain links TRBV6-1 with TRBJ2-6; the D gene is possibly TRBD1 (6 bases). This CDR3 region has 15 residues. Germline assignment: CDR1 MNHNS and CDR2 SASEGT. V lost 6 bases and J lost 4, with 13 bases in between. The CDR3 is CASSDTGFGANVLTF. The DNA of the CDR3 is TGTGCCAGCAGCGACACAGGGTTCGGGGCCAACGTCCTGACTTTC.

This clonotype has a handful of counts. This chain joins TRBV20-1 and TRBJ2-5; maybe TRBD1 (6 bases). Trimming removed 1 base from V and 7 bases from J, with 19 bases in between. Germline V gene sequence: CDR1 DFQATT, CDR2 SNEGSKA (reference sequence). There are 15 residues in the CDR3. In DNA, the CDR3 is TGCAGTGCTAGAGCGACCGAAGTTGGACAGTTGACCCAGTACTTC. Translating gives CSARATEVGQLTQYF.

The chain recombines TRBV6-1 with TRBJ2-7; D may be TRBD1 (5 bases). The CDR3 is 14 amino acids. Germline lookup yields CDR1 MNHNS and CDR2 SASEGT. The V end was cut by 3 bases, the J end by 0 bases, with 9 bases between. CDR3 residues: CASSEQGISYEQYF. The DNA for the CDR3 is TGTGCCAGCAGTGAGCAGGGAATCTCCTACGAGCAGTACTTC.

This sequence joins TRBV2 and TRBJ1-2; tentatively, D is TRBD1 (6 bases). Germline V gene lookup returns CDR1 SNHLY and CDR2 FYNNEI. CDR3 size: 13 residues. The V and J ends lost 4 bases and 8 bases respectively, with 14 bases between them. DNA of the CDR3: TGTGCCAGCAGTGCTATATCGGGGGCAGGCTACACCTTC. Its protein product is CASSAISGAGYTF. Full variable domain (remainder filled in from reference TRBV2 and TRBJ1-2): EPEVTQTPSHQVTQMGQEVILRCVPISNHLYFYWYRQILGQKVEFLVSFYNNEISEKSEIFDDQFSVERPDGSNFTLKIRSTKLEDSAMYFCASSAISGAGYTFGSGTRLTVV.

The genes are TRBV11-2 and TRBJ1-1; perhaps TRBD1 as D (5 bases). V was pared by 5 bases and J by 4 bases, with 11 bases between. The CDR3 runs to 13 residues. Germline CDR1 and CDR2: SGHAT and FQNNGV. The CDR3 coding sequence is TGTGCCAGCAGCGGGGGACGGCTCACTGAAGCTTTCTTT. Translated, it gives CASSGGRLTEAFF.

For this clonotype: At one boundary the junction diverges from the germline segment, which might be a read error. The chain joins TRBV12-3 or TRBV12-4 to TRBJ1-1; D ambiguous. The CDR3 spans 17 residues. The CDR3 region is CAGSLEQSKIIRTEAFF. DNA for the CDR3: TGTGCCGGCAGTTTAGAACAGTCGAAGATAATACGTACTGAAGCTTTCTTT.

The chain joins TRBV7-9 to TRBJ2-7; no definite D call. Trimming took 0 bases from V and 3 from J, leaving 12 bases between them. CDR1 and CDR2 from the germline V gene are SEHNR and FQNEAQ (reference sequence). The CDR3 has 15 residues. The chain's CDR3 is CASSLAAGAHYEQYF. CDR3 nucleotide sequence: TGTGCCAGCAGCTTAGCGGCAGGAGCCCACTACGAGCAGTACTTC. The whole variable domain, remainder taken from reference TRBV7-9 and TRBJ2-7, is DTGVSQNPRHKITKRGQNVTFRCDPISEHNRLYWYRQTLGQGPEFLTYFQNEAQLEKSRLLSDRFSAERPKGSFSTLEIQRTEQGDSAMYLCASSLAAGAHYEQYFGPGTRLTVT.

The V call is TRBV20-1, the J call TRBJ2-5; perhaps TRBD2 as D (5 bases). The CDR3 contains 16 residues. In germline, CDR1 is DFQATT, CDR2 SNEGSKA (reference sequence). Trimming took 0 bases from V and 1 from J, leaving 15 bases between them. The CDR3 nucleotides are TGCAGTGCTAGAGATCTCCGGAGAGGGTCCCAAGAGACCCAGTACTTC. Its translation is CSARDLRRGSQETQYF.

To note about this clonotype: This sequence may be a read error, since a much larger clone differs from it by one base. The J gene is TRBJ2-7, the V gene TRBV28, with D possibly TRBD1 on 6 matching bases. Germline V gene lookup returns CDR1 MDHEN and CDR2 SYDVKM. Between the trimmed V and J ends, which lost 4 bases and 1 base, there was a span of 17 bases. The CDR3 contains 16 residues. The DNA for the CDR3 is TGTGCCAGCAGTTCCGGACTCGGGACACCTTCCTACGAGCAGTACTTC. Its protein is CASSSGLGTPSYEQYF.

The rearrangement links TRBV4-2 to TRBJ2-2, with 10 bases lining up with TRBD2. Unmatched junction bases numbered 5, after V lost 8 bases and J lost 2 bases. Germline values: CDR1 LGHNA, CDR2 YNFKEQ. The CDR3 runs to 15 residues. The CDR3 DNA reads as TGTGCCAGCGGACTAGCGGAGGTCAACACCGGGGAGCTGTTTTTT. Encoded protein: CASGLAEVNTGELFF.

A few counts support this clonotype. The chain links TRBV9 to TRBJ2-1, with TRBD2 matching 9 bases. CDR3 length: 15 amino acids. Trimming cost V 2 bases and J 2 bases; bases outside gene matches: 2. Germline loops: CDR1 SGDLS, CDR2 YYNGEE. The CDR3 sequence is CASSVSGSTYNEQFF. CDR3 nucleotide sequence: TGTGCCAGCAGCGTTAGCGGGAGTACCTACAATGAGCAGTTCTTC.

The chain links TRBV20-1 to TRBJ2-3; 7 bases are a match to TRBD2. This CDR3 comprises 19 residues. The germline gives CDR1 DFQATT, CDR2 SNEGSKA (reference sequence). The V gene end was trimmed by 3 bases and the J gene end by 5 bases; junction bases not matched to a gene: 23. CDR3 coding DNA: TGCAGTGCTAGCCCACCCGGGCCCATTCTAGCGGAGAGGGAAGATACGCAGTATTTT. Amino acids: CSASPPGPILAEREDTQYF.

This rearrangement joins TRBV19 to TRBJ2-6; TRBD1 matches 7 bases. Per the germline V gene, CDR1 is LNHDA and CDR2 is SQIVND (reference sequence). The CDR3 totals 14 residues. J was trimmed by 2 bases and V by 9 bases; bases with no gene match: 4. The CDR3 DNA is TGTGCCAGCCTTGGGACAGCTGGGGCCAACGTCCTGACTTTC. Translating it yields CASLGTAGANVLTF.

The J gene is TRBJ1-1, the V gene TRBV5-4; the match to TRBD1 covers 8 bases. This CDR3 has 15 residues. From germline, CDR1 is SGHNT and CDR2 YYREEE (reference sequence). The V gene end was trimmed by 4 bases and the J gene end by 1 base; junction bases not matched to a gene: 6. The CDR3 nucleotides read TGTGCCAGCAGCGGACGGACAGGGTGGAACACTGAAGCTTTCTTT. This gives the protein CASSGRTGWNTEAFF.

This clonotype was found a few times. The chain recombines TRBV5-1 with TRBJ2-7, with D maybe TRBD1 (6 bases). V was cut by 6 bases and J by 2 bases, with 15 bases left in between. This CDR3 has 14 residues. CDR1 SGHRS and CDR2 YFSETQ come from the germline V gene. CDR3 sequence: CASNPGVTPYEQYF. The DNA for the CDR3 is TGCGCCAGCAATCCAGGGGTAACACCCTACGAGCAGTACTTC.

The chain uses TRBV27 and TRBJ2-2; 10 positions match TRBD2. V was clipped by 2 bases and J by 1 base; unmatched bases: 7. The CDR3 length is 18 residues. CDR1 is MNHEY, CDR2 SMNVEV, per germline (reference sequence). The CDR3 sequence: CASSLPSGGPKNTGELFF. The CDR3 DNA reads TGTGCCAGCAGTTTACCTAGCGGGGGCCCAAAGAACACCGGGGAGCTGTTTTTT.

Comments on this clonotype: A junction end diverges from the germline sequence, so it may reflect a read error. This chain uses TRBV6-5 with TRBJ2-7; either TRBD1 or TRBD2 may supply D (6 bases each). CDR3 size: 13 residues. Germline-derived CDR1 and CDR2 are MNHEY and SVGAGI. Here the CDR3 reads CASEKRGAYGQYF. CDR3 nucleotide sequence: TGTGCCAGCGAAAAAAGGGGGGCTTACGGGCAGTACTTC.